Here is one T cell receptor beta chain with its context. The clone's antigen remains unknown. Within one base of it there is no much larger clone, and no base qualities were kept. This record belongs to a study of blood T cell repertoires in COVID-19 (dated by TCRdb to the early 2020s). At the level of the whole study: Samples covering the acute and convalescent phases of COVID-19 were provided by collaborators in the United States, Italy and Spain. The repertoires were made available in a free public database intended to serve as a resource for research on the immune response to SARS-CoV-2. Nearly every sample came with metadata listing a de-identified subject ID, COVID-19 status, age in years and sex. Where available, HLA class I and class II types were obtained from metadata supplied by the sample provider rather than from assay-based typing. The prospective study material was composed of cDNA or gDNA derived from T cells, B-cell-depleted T cells, or PBMCs. Samples came from the ongoing ImmuneRACE study (first 160 participants) plus 1,254 subjects from 6 global collaborators. The dataset comprised deeply sampled blood TCRbeta repertoires from subjects exposed to, actively infected with, or recovered from COVID-19.

The collaborating institutions used their own protocols to collect whole blood in K2EDTA tubes. For TCRbeta analysis, collaborators shipped samples as frozen whole blood, isolated PBMCs, or DNA extracted from either of those sample types. V drops 4 bases and J drops 5 bases, leaving 13 bases in between. Its CDR3 holds 14 amino acids, cysteine through phenylalanine. Only the CDR3 portion is preserved as DNA: 42 bases, with reading frame beginning at the first base. CDR1 MNHEY and CDR2 SMNVEV were looked up in the germline V gene (reference sequence). TCRbeta CDR3 regions were amplified from genomic DNA using the immunoSEQ Assay, a bias-controlled multiplex PCR. The authors' pipeline ran thus. The number of nucleated cells in each sample was estimated from the amplification of reference gene primers within the assay. To quantify the absolute abundance of each unique TCRbeta CDR3 rearrangement, sequence reads were collapsed and filtered. For each sample, productive Simpson clonality was calculated as the square root of Simpson's diversity index over productive rearrangements. TCRdb re-hosts the immuneACCESS table, in-frame sequences only. Its copies lack some clones; in the studies checked, an unresolved V gene accounts for under half of them, and the cause for the rest is not known. For V, J and clone size, that table is used; D and trimming come from the DNA. For this sample the table gives 60,000 to 95,000 clones, of which more than 90% were detected only once. The ten largest account for about a sixth of the sample.

General study outcomes and caveats: Clinical and demographic metadata were provided uncurated, with the amount varying by source and participant.

This chain is built from TRBV27 and TRBJ2-3; a tentative D match to TRBD2 spans 6 bases. The clonotype originates from a woman at least 80 years old with active or convalescent COVID-19. The specimen sequenced was peripheral blood. The CDR3 is CASSSRGFVDTQYF. At the DNA level, the sequence is TGTGCCAGCAGTTCGCGGGGATTTGTAGATACGCAGTATTTT.